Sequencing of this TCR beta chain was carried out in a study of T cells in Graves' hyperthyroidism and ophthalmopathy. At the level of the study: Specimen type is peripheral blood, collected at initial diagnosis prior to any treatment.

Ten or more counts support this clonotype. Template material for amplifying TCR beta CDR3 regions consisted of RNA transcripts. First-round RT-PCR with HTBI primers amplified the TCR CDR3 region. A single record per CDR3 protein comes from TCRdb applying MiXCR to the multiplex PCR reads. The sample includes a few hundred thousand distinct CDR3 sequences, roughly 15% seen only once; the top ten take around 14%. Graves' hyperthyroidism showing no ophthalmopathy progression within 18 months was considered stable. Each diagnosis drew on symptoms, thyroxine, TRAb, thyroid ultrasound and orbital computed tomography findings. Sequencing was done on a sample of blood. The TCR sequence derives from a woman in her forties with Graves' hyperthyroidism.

The CDR3 bases are TGTGCCAGCAATCCCGGCTCTGGAAACACCATATATTTT. It codes for CASNPGSGNTIYF. The J gene is TRBJ1-3, the V gene TRBV12-3 or TRBV12-4; D remains unclear. V was pared by 7 bases and J by 0 bases, with 7 bases between. This CDR3 has 13 residues.